This passage covers 3 T cell receptor beta chains from one sample sequenced in a study of T-cell reconstitution after alpha-beta-depleted transplantation in children. The authors prepared the TCRbeta library with unique molecular identifiers. TCRdb redid the calling of the PCR reads with MiXCR, one entry per CDR3 protein. The table lists about 540,000 distinct CDR3 sequences, 18% of them singletons. The sample was PBMCs from the stem cell graft donor, taken from the stem cell graft. The origin of the receptors is a human donor who donated a stem cell graft to a child with acute lymphoblastic leukemia.

This clonotype was seen many times. This chain connects TRBV7-9 to TRBJ2-4, with D possibly being TRBD2 (6 bases). Germline CDR1 SEHNR, CDR2 FQNEAQ (reference sequence). The CDR3 is made up of 14 amino acids. The V end was cut by 3 bases, the J end by 2 bases, with 8 bases between. CDR3: CASSLGGSKNIQYF. In DNA form, the CDR3 reads TGTGCCAGCAGCTTGGGGGGATCCAAAAACATTCAGTACTTC.

This clonotype was observed a few times. The CDR3 protein is CASSWVRGTEQYF. The CDR3 DNA sequence: TGTGCCAGCAGCTGGGTCAGGGGAACCGAGCAGTACTTC. The V gene is TRBV5-5, the J gene TRBJ2-7; TRBD1 is a possible D gene (6 bases). V gave up 3 bases and J gave up 6 bases, with 13 bases separating them. Germline V gene sequence: CDR1 SGHKS, CDR2 YYEKEE (reference sequence). The length of the CDR3 is 13 residues.

There are a few counts of this clonotype. The V gene is TRBV12-3 or TRBV12-4, the J gene TRBJ2-6; no definite D call. The CDR3 covers 16 residues. Deletions cut 1 base from V and 0 bases from J, with 7 bases between. The DNA of the CDR3 is TGTGCCAGCAGTTTAGGCAGCCGCTCTGGGGCCAACGTCCTGACTTTC. This gives the protein CASSLGSRSGANVLTF.